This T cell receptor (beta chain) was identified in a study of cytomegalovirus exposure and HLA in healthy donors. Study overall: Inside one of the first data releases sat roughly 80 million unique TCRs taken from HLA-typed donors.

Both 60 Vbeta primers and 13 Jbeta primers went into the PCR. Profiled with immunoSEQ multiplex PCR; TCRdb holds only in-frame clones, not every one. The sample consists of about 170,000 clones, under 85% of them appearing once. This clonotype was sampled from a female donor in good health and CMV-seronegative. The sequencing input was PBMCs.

CDR3 nucleotide sequence: TGTGCCAGTTTGAGCAGGGGATTCAATAACTATGGCTACACCTTC. This codes for CASLSRGFNNYGYTF. The chain carries TRBV19 and TRBJ1-2, with a possible D match to TRBD1 (6 bases). CDR1 is LNHDA and CDR2 is SQIVND in the germline V gene (reference sequence). This CDR3 spans 15 amino acids. Trimming removed 8 bases at V and 1 base at J, with 17 bases between.